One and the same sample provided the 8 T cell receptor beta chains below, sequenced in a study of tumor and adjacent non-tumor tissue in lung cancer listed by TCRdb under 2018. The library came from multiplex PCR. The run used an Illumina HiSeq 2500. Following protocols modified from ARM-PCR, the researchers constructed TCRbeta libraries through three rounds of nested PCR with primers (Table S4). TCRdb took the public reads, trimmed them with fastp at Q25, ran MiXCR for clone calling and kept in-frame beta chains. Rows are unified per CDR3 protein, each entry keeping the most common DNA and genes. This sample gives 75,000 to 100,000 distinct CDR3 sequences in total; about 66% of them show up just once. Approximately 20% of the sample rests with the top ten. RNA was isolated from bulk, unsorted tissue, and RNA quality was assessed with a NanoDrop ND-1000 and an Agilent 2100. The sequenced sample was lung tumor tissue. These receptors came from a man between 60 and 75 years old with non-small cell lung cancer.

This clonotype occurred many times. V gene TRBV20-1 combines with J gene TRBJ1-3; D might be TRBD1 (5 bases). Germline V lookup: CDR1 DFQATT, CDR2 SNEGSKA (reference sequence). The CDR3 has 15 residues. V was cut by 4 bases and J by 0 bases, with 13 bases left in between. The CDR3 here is CSATSRAPSGNTIYF. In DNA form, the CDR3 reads TGCAGTGCTACCAGCAGGGCACCCTCTGGAAACACCATATATTTT.

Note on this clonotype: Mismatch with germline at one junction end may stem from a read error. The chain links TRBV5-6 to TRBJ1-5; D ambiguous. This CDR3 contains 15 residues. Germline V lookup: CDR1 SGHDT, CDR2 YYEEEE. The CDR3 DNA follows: TGTGCCAACAGCCCAGGACCCAGGTCGGTCCAGCCCCAGCATTTT. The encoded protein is CANSPGPRSVQPQHF.

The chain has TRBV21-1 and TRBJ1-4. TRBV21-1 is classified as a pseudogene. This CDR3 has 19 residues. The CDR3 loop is CASSKPRTESQGRGEKLFF. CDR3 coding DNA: TGTGCCAGCAGCAAACCTCGAACGGAGTCGCAGGGGAGGGGTGAAAAACTGTTTTTT.

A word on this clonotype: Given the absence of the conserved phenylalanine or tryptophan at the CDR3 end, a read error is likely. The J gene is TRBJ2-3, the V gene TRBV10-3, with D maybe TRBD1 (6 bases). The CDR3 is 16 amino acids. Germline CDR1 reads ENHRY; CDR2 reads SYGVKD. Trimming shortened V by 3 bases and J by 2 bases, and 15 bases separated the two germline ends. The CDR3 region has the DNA TGTGCCATCAGTGATGCTCGACAGGTATTCACAGATACGCAGTATTTG. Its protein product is CAISDARQVFTDTQYL.

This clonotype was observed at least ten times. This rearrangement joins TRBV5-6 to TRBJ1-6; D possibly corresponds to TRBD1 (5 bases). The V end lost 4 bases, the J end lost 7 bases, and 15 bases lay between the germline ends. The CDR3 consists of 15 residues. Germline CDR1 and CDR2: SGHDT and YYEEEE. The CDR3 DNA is TGTGCCAGCAGCCCAAGGACACGGCCAAATTCACCCCTCCACTTT. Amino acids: CASSPRTRPNSPLHF.

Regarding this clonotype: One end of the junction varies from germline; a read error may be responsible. CDR3 region: CTSSPTAVAKNIQYF. The CDR3 DNA reads as TGTACCAGCAGCCCCACGGCCGTAGCCAAAAACATTCAGTACTTC. The chain recombines TRBV27 with TRBJ2-4, with no clear D. The germline V gene encodes CDR1 MNHEY and CDR2 SMNVEV (reference sequence). The CDR3 has 15 amino acids.

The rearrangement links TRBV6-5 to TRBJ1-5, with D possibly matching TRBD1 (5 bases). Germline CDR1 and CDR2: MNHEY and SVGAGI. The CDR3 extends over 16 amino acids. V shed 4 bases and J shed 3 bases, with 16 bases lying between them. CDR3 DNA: TGTGCCAGCAGTTCCTCCGTGACAGTGATCAATCAGCCCCAGCATTTT. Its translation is CASSSSVTVINQPQHF.

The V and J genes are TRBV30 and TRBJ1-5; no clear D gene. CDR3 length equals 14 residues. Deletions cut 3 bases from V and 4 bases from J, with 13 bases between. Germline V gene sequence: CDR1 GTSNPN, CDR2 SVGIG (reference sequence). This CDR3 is CAWSTQHGNQPQHF. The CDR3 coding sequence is TGTGCCTGGAGCACTCAACATGGGAATCAGCCCCAGCATTTT.